The clone carrying this T cell receptor (beta chain) was recorded at least ten times. Per germline, CDR1 MDHEN and CDR2 SYDVKM. The CDR3 is made up of 12 amino acids. Trimming at V came to 10 bases and at J to 4 bases, leaving 6 bases not matched to a gene. These data come from a study of regulatory T cells in long-lasting Graves disease. Time point reported: newly diagnosed GD, antithyroid drugs for less than 3 months. Extracted RNA from PBMCs served as the source of the TCR library. HTBI primers from iRepertoire and Arm-PCR of CDR3 regions yielded the TCR beta libraries. TCRdb itself ran the multiplex PCR reads through MiXCR, one entry per CDR3 protein. Found here are about 540,000 distinct CDR3 sequences, roughly 13% of them singletons; the top ten hold approximately 9.3%. The data also belong to a second study, concerning T cells in Graves' hyperthyroidism and ophthalmopathy.

The clonotype was recovered from a man younger than 45 with Graves disease. Sample: peripheral blood mononuclear cells (PBMCs), taken at new diagnosis, from a patient treated with antithyroid drugs. The chain carries TRBV28 and TRBJ2-7, with 8 positions matching TRBD1. DNA for the CDR3: TGTGCCACCAGGACAGGGAAGTACGAGCAGTACTTC. Amino acid sequence: CATRTGKYEQYF.